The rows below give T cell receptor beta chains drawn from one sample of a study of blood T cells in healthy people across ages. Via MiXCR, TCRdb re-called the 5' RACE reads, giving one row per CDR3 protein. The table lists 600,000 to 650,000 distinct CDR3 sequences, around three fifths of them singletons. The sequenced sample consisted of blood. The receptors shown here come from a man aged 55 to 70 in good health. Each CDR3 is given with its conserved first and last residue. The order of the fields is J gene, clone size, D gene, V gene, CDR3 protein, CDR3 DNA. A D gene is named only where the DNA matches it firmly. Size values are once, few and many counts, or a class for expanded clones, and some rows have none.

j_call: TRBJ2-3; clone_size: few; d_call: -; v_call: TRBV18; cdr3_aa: CASSPPGWGTDTQYF; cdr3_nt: TGTGCCAGCTCACCACCAGGGTGGGGCACAGATACGCAGTATTTT
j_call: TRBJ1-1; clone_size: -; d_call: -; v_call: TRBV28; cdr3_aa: CASSEWTEAFF; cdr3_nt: TGTGCCAGCAGTGAGTGGACTGAAGCTTTCTTT
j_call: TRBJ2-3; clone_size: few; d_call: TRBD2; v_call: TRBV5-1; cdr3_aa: CASSPTSGGAEDTQYF; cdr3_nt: TGCGCCAGCAGCCCGACTAGCGGGGGGGCGGAAGATACGCAGTATTTT
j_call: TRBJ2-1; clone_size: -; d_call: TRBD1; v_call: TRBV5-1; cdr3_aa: CASSAPGTVPSNEQFF; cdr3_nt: TGCGCCAGCAGCGCACCCGGGACAGTCCCGTCCAATGAGCAGTTCTTC
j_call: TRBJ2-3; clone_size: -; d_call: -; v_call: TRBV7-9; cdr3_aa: CASSLAPGQGAPTDTQYF; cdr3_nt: TGTGCCAGCAGCTTAGCGCCGGGTCAGGGAGCTCCCACAGATACGCAGTATTTT
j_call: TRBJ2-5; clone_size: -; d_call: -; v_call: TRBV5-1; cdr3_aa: CASSKGHPQETQYF; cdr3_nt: TGCGCCAGCAGCAAGGGACACCCACAAGAGACCCAGTACTTC
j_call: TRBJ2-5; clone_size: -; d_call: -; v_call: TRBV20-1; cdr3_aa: CSAREGSHQETQYF; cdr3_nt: TGCAGTGCTAGAGAAGGTAGCCACCAAGAGACCCAGTACTTC
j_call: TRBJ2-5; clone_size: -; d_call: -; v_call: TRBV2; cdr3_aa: CASNHRVDQETQYF; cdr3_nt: TGTGCCAGCAACCACAGGGTCGACCAAGAGACCCAGTACTTC
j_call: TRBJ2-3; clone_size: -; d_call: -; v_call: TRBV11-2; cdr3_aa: CASGAGNTDTQYF; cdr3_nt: TGTGCCAGCGGCGCCGGTAACACAGATACGCAGTATTTT
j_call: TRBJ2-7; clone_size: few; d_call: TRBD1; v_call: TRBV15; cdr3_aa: CATSRDKGGSYEQYF; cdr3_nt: TGTGCCACCAGCAGAGATAAAGGGGGCAGCTACGAGCAGTACTTC
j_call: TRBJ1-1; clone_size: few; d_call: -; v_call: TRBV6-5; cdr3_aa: CASSWGGTRTEAFF; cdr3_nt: TGTGCCAGCAGTTGGGGGGGGACGCGGACTGAAGCTTTCTTT
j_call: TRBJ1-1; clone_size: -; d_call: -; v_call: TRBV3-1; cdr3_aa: CASSQRNLGQQNTEAFF; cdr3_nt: TGTGCCAGCAGCCAAAGGAACCTGGGACAACAGAACACTGAAGCTTTCTTT
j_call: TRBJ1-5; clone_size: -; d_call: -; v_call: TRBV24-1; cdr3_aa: CATRAGENQPQHF; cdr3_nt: TGTGCCACCAGAGCGGGCGAGAATCAGCCCCAGCATTTT
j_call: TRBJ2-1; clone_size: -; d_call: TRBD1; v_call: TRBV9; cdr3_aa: CASSVETGSANEQFF; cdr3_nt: TGCGCCAGCAGCGTAGAGACAGGGAGTGCTAATGAGCAGTTCTTC
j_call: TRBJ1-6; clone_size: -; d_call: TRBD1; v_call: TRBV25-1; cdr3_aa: CASSRTGPYPPHF; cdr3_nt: TGTGCCAGCTCCCGGACAGGGCCCTATCCCCCCCACTTT
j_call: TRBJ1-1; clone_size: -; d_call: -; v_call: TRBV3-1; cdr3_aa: CASSREGHGEAFF; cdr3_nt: TGTGCCAGCAGCCGGGAAGGGCACGGGGAAGCTTTCTTT
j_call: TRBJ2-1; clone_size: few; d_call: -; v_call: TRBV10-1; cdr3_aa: CASSGTSSYNEQFF; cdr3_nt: TGCGCCAGCAGCGGCACTAGCTCCTACAATGAGCAGTTCTTC
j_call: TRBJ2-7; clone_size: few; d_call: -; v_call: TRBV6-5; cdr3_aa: CASSRDRTYEQYF; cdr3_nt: TGTGCCAGCAGCCGGGACCGCACCTACGAGCAGTACTTC
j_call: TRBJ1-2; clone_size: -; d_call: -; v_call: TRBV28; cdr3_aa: CASNPQGGLYGYTF; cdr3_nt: TGTGCCAGCAATCCCCAAGGCGGACTCTATGGCTACACCTTC
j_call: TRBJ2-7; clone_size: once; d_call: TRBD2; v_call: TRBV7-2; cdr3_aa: CASSLWESREEAQYF; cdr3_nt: TGTGCCAGCAGCTTATGGGAGTCTCGGGAGGAGGCCCAGTACTTC
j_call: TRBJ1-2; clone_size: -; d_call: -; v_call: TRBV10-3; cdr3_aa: CAISGAGAPALYGYTF; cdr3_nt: TGTGCCATCAGTGGGGCAGGGGCCCCCGCTCTGTATGGCTACACCTTC
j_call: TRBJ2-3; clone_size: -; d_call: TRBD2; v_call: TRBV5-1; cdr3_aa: CASSLGTSPPGGQYF; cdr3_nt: TGCGCCAGCAGCTTGGGAACTAGCCCCCCGGGGGGGCAGTATTTT
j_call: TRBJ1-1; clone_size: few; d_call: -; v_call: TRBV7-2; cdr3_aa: CASSLDEGGGREAFF; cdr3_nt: TGTGCCAGCAGCTTAGACGAGGGTGGCGGTCGAGAAGCTTTCTTT
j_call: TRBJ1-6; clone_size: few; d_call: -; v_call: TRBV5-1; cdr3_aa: CASSFEETNSPLHF; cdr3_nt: TGCGCCAGCAGCTTTGAGGAGACTAATTCACCCCTCCACTTT
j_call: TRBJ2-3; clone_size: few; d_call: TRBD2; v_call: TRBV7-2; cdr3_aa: CASSLTSGPLGTQYF; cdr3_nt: TGTGCCAGCAGCTTGACTAGCGGGCCGTTGGGTACGCAGTATTTT
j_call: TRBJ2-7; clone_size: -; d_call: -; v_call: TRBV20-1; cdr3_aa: CSASDSGYNEQYF; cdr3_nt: TGCAGTGCTAGTGATTCGGGTTACAATGAGCAGTACTTC